These T cell receptor beta chains were read from a single sample in a study of response to subunit inactivated influenza vaccine. TCRdb processed the RT-PCR reads anew with MiXCR; each CDR3 protein has one entry. This sample has approximately 500,000 distinct CDR3 sequences, with over 10% found just once. Source: PBMCs from blood, taken 45 days after vaccination. These receptors were collected from a man in his forties or fifties who received an inactivated influenza vaccine. Each CDR3 is given with its conserved first and last residue. A D gene is named only where the DNA matches it firmly. Expanded clones are given a class, and other clones once, few, many or no size at all.

D: NA
size: many
V: TRBV28
J: TRBJ2-1
DNA: TGTGCCAGCAGCCCTCTCACGGGCGACTACAATGAGCAGTTCTTC
CDR3: CASSPLTGDYNEQFF

D: NA
size: few
V: TRBV7-8
J: TRBJ2-3
DNA: TGTGCCAGCAGCCAACGGGATTGGGGGGGCAGGCAGTATTTT
CDR3: CASSQRDWGGRQYF

D: NA
size: NA
V: TRBV7-2
J: TRBJ2-5
DNA: TGTGCCAGCAGCCAACAGGGCGCGCGGTTGGAGACCCAGTACTTC
CDR3: CASSQQGARLETQYF

D: NA
size: NA
V: TRBV7-9
J: TRBJ2-7
DNA: TGTGCCAGCAGCTTAGCAGCTAGATTCTTCTACGAGCAGTACTTC
CDR3: CASSLAARFFYEQYF

D: NA
size: NA
V: TRBV12-3/TRBV12-4
J: TRBJ1-2
DNA: TGTGCCAGCAGTCTCTGGCCTCCGGGCTACACCTTC
CDR3: CASSLWPPGYTF

D: NA
size: NA
V: TRBV5-1
J: TRBJ1-4
DNA: TGCGCCAGCTCTTCCGGGTTACCTAATGAAAAACTGTTTTTT
CDR3: CASSSGLPNEKLFF

D: TRBD1
size: NA
V: TRBV5-1
J: TRBJ1-2
DNA: TGCGCCAGCAGCGAGGGACAGGTGGCCCCCTCTGGCTACACCTTC
CDR3: CASSEGQVAPSGYTF

D: NA
size: few
V: TRBV28
J: TRBJ2-7
DNA: TGTGCCAGCAGTTTTTGGGGCCAGACCGCCTACGAGCAGTACTTC
CDR3: CASSFWGQTAYEQYF

D: NA
size: many
V: TRBV12-3/TRBV12-4
J: TRBJ1-1
DNA: TGTGCCAGCAGCGCCGGCCGTGCTTCGGCTGAAGCTTTCTTT
CDR3: CASSAGRASAEAFF

D: NA
size: few
V: TRBV5-1
J: TRBJ1-5
DNA: TGCGCCAGCAGCTCCCTGGGACGGGACGAGGGGCCCCAGCATTTT
CDR3: CASSSLGRDEGPQHF

D: NA
size: many
V: TRBV12-3/TRBV12-4
J: TRBJ2-7
DNA: TGTGCCAGCAGTTTAGGGGACTCCTACGAGCAGTACTTC
CDR3: CASSLGDSYEQYF

D: NA
size: few
V: TRBV4-2
J: TRBJ2-1
DNA: TGTGCCAGCAGCCAACCATCGACAGGTCTTGAGCAGTTCTTC
CDR3: CASSQPSTGLEQFF

D: TRBD2
size: few
V: TRBV20-1
J: TRBJ2-2
DNA: TGCAGTGCTAGGGTCCCTTGGGGAAGGGAGGGGACCGGGGAGCTGTTTTTT
CDR3: CSARVPWGREGTGELFF

D: NA
size: many
V: TRBV20-1
J: TRBJ1-1
DNA: TGCAGTGCTAGAACCCCCGACAGGTCGAACACTGAAGCTTTCTTT
CDR3: CSARTPDRSNTEAFF

D: NA
size: few
V: TRBV12-3/TRBV12-4
J: TRBJ1-5
DNA: TGTGCCAGCAGTTTAGGACGGACCTCGGGGCCCCAGCATTTT
CDR3: CASSLGRTSGPQHF

D: TRBD2
size: few
V: TRBV12-3/TRBV12-4
J: TRBJ2-7
DNA: TGTGCCAGCAGTAGTCCGGGACTAGCCTTTCCCTACGAGCAGTACTTC
CDR3: CASSSPGLAFPYEQYF

D: NA
size: NA
V: TRBV15
J: TRBJ2-6
DNA: TGTGCCACCAGCAGAGGACACTCTGGGGCCAACGTCCTGACTTTC
CDR3: CATSRGHSGANVLTF

D: NA
size: few
V: TRBV29-1
J: TRBJ1-1
DNA: TGCAGCGGTCGGAGACAGGACACTGAAGCTTTCTTT
CDR3: CSGRRQDTEAFF

D: TRBD2
size: few
V: TRBV6-1
J: TRBJ2-3
DNA: TGTGCCAGCAGCGACAGCGGGAGGTTCTCCACAGATACGCAGTATTTT
CDR3: CASSDSGRFSTDTQYF

D: TRBD1
size: few
V: TRBV20-1
J: TRBJ2-7
DNA: TGCAGTGCTAACACTGTGGGACAGGGAGGCGACGAGCAGTACTTC
CDR3: CSANTVGQGGDEQYF

D: NA
size: few
V: TRBV4-1
J: TRBJ2-7
DNA: TGCGCCAGCAGCCAAGATAGGGCGCGTTCCTCGCCCTACGAGCAGTACTTC
CDR3: CASSQDRARSSPYEQYF

D: NA
size: few
V: TRBV12-3/TRBV12-4
J: TRBJ2-5
DNA: TGTGCCAGCACCTTACGGGAGACGCAAGAGACCCAGTACTTC
CDR3: CASTLRETQETQYF

D: NA
size: few
V: TRBV11-1
J: TRBJ1-1
DNA: TGTGCCAGCAGCTTACCGCCTCTGGGACCCCGAGGGATCACTGAAGCTTTCTTT
CDR3: CASSLPPLGPRGITEAFF

D: NA
size: few
V: TRBV6-2/TRBV6-3
J: TRBJ2-1
DNA: TGTGCCAGCAGTAGGGACCCGGACTACAATGAGCAGTTCTTC
CDR3: CASSRDPDYNEQFF

D: NA
size: many
V: TRBV4-3
J: TRBJ1-1
DNA: TGCGCCAGCAGCCAAGATTTGTACACTGAAGCTTTCTTT
CDR3: CASSQDLYTEAFF

D: NA
size: NA
V: TRBV20-1
J: TRBJ2-7
DNA: TGCAGTGCTAGAGCTGGGTCAGGGACCTTTCGCTACGAGCAGTACTTC
CDR3: CSARAGSGTFRYEQYF

D: NA
size: few
V: TRBV20-1
J: TRBJ1-2
DNA: TGCAGTGCTTCAGGGTTAGCTAACTATGGCTACACCTTC
CDR3: CSASGLANYGYTF

D: TRBD1
size: NA
V: TRBV28
J: TRBJ2-2
DNA: TGTGCCAGCAGTTTCTACAGGGGCACCGGGGAGCTGTTTTTT
CDR3: CASSFYRGTGELFF

D: TRBD2
size: NA
V: TRBV20-1
J: TRBJ2-1
DNA: TGCAGTGCCCGGGGACTAGCGACCAATGAGCAGTTCTTC
CDR3: CSARGLATNEQFF

D: NA
size: many
V: TRBV20-1
J: TRBJ2-1
DNA: TGCAGTGCAAGGTGGGGGATTGGGAATGAGCAGTTCTTC
CDR3: CSARWGIGNEQFF

D: NA
size: NA
V: TRBV30
J: TRBJ2-1
DNA: TGTGCCTGGAGTCGAGGAGGGGCCCTAAATGAGCAGTTCTTC
CDR3: CAWSRGGALNEQFF

D: NA
size: NA
V: TRBV19
J: TRBJ2-6
DNA: TGTGCCAGTAGGAAACAGCTTACTGGGGCCAACGTCCTGACTTTC
CDR3: CASRKQLTGANVLTF

D: TRBD1
size: few
V: TRBV29-1
J: TRBJ1-5
DNA: TGCAGCGTGTGGACAGGAAAGAATCAGCCCCAGCATTTT
CDR3: CSVWTGKNQPQHF

D: TRBD1
size: NA
V: TRBV7-6
J: TRBJ2-1
DNA: TGTGCCAGCAGCACCGGGACAGGGGGAAACAATGAGCAGTTCTTC
CDR3: CASSTGTGGNNEQFF

D: TRBD1
size: many
V: TRBV6-1
J: TRBJ1-4
DNA: TGTGCCAGCACCGCGACAGGGAACACTAATGAAAAACTGTTTTTT
CDR3: CASTATGNTNEKLFF

D: TRBD2
size: NA
V: TRBV6-2/TRBV6-3
J: TRBJ2-7
DNA: TGTGCCAGCAGTTGCGGGGGGCACTTC
CDR3: CASSCGGHF

D: TRBD1
size: NA
V: TRBV5-1
J: TRBJ2-7
DNA: TGCGCCAGCAGATTCGGGACAGACAGCTCCTACGAGCAGTACTTC
CDR3: CASRFGTDSSYEQYF

D: TRBD2
size: many
V: TRBV10-3
J: TRBJ2-3
DNA: TGTGCCATCAGTGAGTCGGTAACTAGCGGGGGGAGAAGCACAGATACGCAGTATTTT
CDR3: CAISESVTSGGRSTDTQYF

D: TRBD1
size: many
V: TRBV11-2
J: TRBJ2-7
DNA: TGTGCCAGCAGCTTGGGACAGGGCCCCTATTACGAGCAGTACTTC
CDR3: CASSLGQGPYYEQYF

D: NA
size: many
V: TRBV5-1
J: TRBJ1-1
DNA: TGCGCCAGCAGGGAAGAAACAGGAGCTTTCTTT
CDR3: CASREETGAFF

D: NA
size: few
V: TRBV5-1
J: TRBJ2-7
DNA: TGCGCCAGCAGCGGTACAGGAAAGCTTATCTACGAGCAGTACTTC
CDR3: CASSGTGKLIYEQYF

D: NA
size: few
V: TRBV2
J: TRBJ1-2
DNA: TGTGCCAGCAGTGAAGCGGGAAGGGACGGCTACACCTTC
CDR3: CASSEAGRDGYTF

D: TRBD2
size: NA
V: TRBV9
J: TRBJ2-1
DNA: TGTGCCAGCAGCGCTAGGACTAGCTATGCAGCTGAGCAGTTCTTC
CDR3: CASSARTSYAAEQFF

D: TRBD1
size: once
V: TRBV24-1
J: TRBJ2-2
DNA: TGTGCCACCAGTGACCCGGTTGGACAGGGGAGGACCGGGGAGCTGTTTTTT
CDR3: CATSDPVGQGRTGELFF

D: NA
size: NA
V: TRBV6-1
J: TRBJ2-6
DNA: TGTGCCAGCACTAGATCTTTCTCTGGGGCCAACGTCCTGACTTTC
CDR3: CASTRSFSGANVLTF

D: NA
size: NA
V: TRBV10-3
J: TRBJ1-6
DNA: TGTGCCATCGGTATCGGAAGAGATTCACCCCTCCACTTT
CDR3: CAIGIGRDSPLHF

D: NA
size: few
V: TRBV5-6
J: TRBJ1-5
DNA: TGTGCCAGCAGCTCGGGAGGTTATAGCGGTCAGCCCCAGCATTTT
CDR3: CASSSGGYSGQPQHF

D: NA
size: many
V: TRBV5-6
J: TRBJ2-1
DNA: TGTGCCAGCGGCAGCCCCCACAGGGACAATGAGCAGTTCTTC
CDR3: CASGSPHRDNEQFF